A selection of T cell receptor beta chains follows, all from one sample in a study of T-cell memory formation after mild COVID-19. TCRdb processed the 5' RACE reads anew with MiXCR; each CDR3 protein has one entry. The table records some 150,000 distinct CDR3 sequences, almost 25% of them present only once. Sequencing input: PBMCs or a T cell subset sorted from them (not recorded which). All receptors derive from an adult woman who had mild COVID-19 (a few samples of this study predate the infection). Cell type and time point are not known. CDR3s leave out the opening cysteine and the closing phenylalanine or tryptophan. The D gene is left open where the match is weak.

v_call	d_call	j_call	cdr3_aa
TRBV4-1	-	TRBJ1-2	ASSQEAHRAGLSYT
TRBV7-2	-	TRBJ2-7	ASSISNYEQY
TRBV9	-	TRBJ2-3	ASSVGAGGTDTQY
TRBV7-9	-	TRBJ2-7	ASSFVDSEQY
TRBV6-5	-	TRBJ2-3	ASSYGGRSTDTQY
TRBV4-1	TRBD2	TRBJ2-7	ASSQLAGGPGEQY
TRBV9	-	TRBJ2-7	ASSVVEGYEQY
TRBV7-6	-	TRBJ2-7	ASSLVGDNHEQY
TRBV5-6	-	TRBJ2-7	ASSMTVAYEQY
TRBV27	TRBD1	TRBJ1-1	ASSLGQGRAEAF
TRBV12-3/TRBV12-4	-	TRBJ1-1	ASSLERVNTEAF
TRBV7-9	-	TRBJ1-1	ASSQAGETYVNKAF
TRBV5-5	-	TRBJ2-5	ASSLRVEGQETQY
TRBV4-1	-	TRBJ2-2	ASSHSRGNTGELF
TRBV4-3	-	TRBJ1-1	ASSQDYIPLGKENTEAF
TRBV20-1	-	TRBJ1-3	SARAPDGGNTIY
TRBV20-1	TRBD2	TRBJ2-1	SARDHTSDYEQF
TRBV4-2	-	TRBJ1-1	ASSQDLRPNTEAF
TRBV20-1	TRBD1	TRBJ2-1	SADRGGDEQF
TRBV27	-	TRBJ1-2	ASSLRGDGYT
TRBV7-9	-	TRBJ2-7	ASSFAGRNYEQY
TRBV7-9	-	TRBJ1-6	ASSLARAGLNSPLH
TRBV30	-	TRBJ1-2	AWSRTGSYGYT
TRBV9	TRBD2	TRBJ2-7	ASSALAGPSPYEQY
TRBV12-3/TRBV12-4	-	TRBJ2-3	ASSLDADTQY
TRBV7-9	TRBD2	TRBJ2-1	ASSQPMVAGGLHEQF
TRBV7-6	-	TRBJ2-2	ASSLGTRGELF